A single T cell receptor beta chain is shown here with its context. Its antigen remains unknown. The sample's treatment: some 19 received Ad26.COV2.S at low or high dose, single or two shots; 5 received placebo; per-sample allocation not given. Samples came from day 63 after the first vaccine or placebo injection. Adults aged 18-55 years in Boston included the donor. The data were obtained in a study of Ad26.COV2.S vaccination and SARS-CoV-2 variants. The V gene lost 0 bases and the J gene lost 4 bases, with 11 bases spanning the gap. The CDR3 is 15 amino acids. Germline V gene lookup returns CDR1 SGDLS and CDR2 YYNGEE. Whole-study findings and limits: Vaccine and placebo groups showed comparable non-spike TCR breadth.

Sequenced by immunoSEQ multiplex PCR; TCRdb stores in-frame clones only, minus some. Of fewer than 400,000 clones in the sample, 70% to 90% were seen once. The material sequenced was peripheral blood, taken in a trial of Ad26.COV2.S vaccine versus placebo. The chain is built from TRBV9 and TRBJ1-3, with D possibly TRBD1 on 5 matching bases. The TCR originated in a person between 18 and 59 years old who received the Ad26.COV2.S COVID-19 vaccine or a placebo. The CDR3 coding sequence is TGTGCCAGCAGCGTAGTAGCCAGGGTCGGAAACACCATATATTTT. Encoded protein: CASSVVARVGNTIYF.